This T cell receptor (beta chain) was retrieved from a study of T cell responses to AZD1222 COVID-19 vaccine. This CDR3 region has 16 residues. CDR1 is KGHDR and CDR2 is SFDVKD in the germline V gene. The J segment lost 5 bases and the V segment lost 6 bases, leaving 9 bases of the junction unmatched. Clones were sequenced by immunoSEQ multiplex PCR, and TCRdb holds only the in-frame ones, with some missing. The sample shows 150,000 to 200,000 clones, approximately 91% of them seen only once. The sequences come from peripheral blood, collected on day 0 of AZD1222 vaccination. The clonotype originates from an adult in good health. This rearrangement joins TRBV24-1 to TRBJ2-5, with 12 bases aligning to TRBD1. CDR3 bases: TGTGCCACCAGTTCTGCCGGGACAGGGGGCCGCGAGACCCAGTACTTC. The encoded protein is CATSSAGTGGRETQYF.